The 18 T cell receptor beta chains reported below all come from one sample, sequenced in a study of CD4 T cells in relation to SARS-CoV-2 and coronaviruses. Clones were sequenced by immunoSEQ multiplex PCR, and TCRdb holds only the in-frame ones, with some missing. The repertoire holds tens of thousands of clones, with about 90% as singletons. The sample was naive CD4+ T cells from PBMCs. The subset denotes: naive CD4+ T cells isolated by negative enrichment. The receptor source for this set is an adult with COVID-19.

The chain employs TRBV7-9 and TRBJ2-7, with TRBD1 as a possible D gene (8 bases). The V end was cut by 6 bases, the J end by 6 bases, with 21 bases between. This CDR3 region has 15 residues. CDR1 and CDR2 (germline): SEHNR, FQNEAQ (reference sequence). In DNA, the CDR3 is TGTGCCAGCAGTCAAACCGGACAGGGAGGGAGCGAGCAGTACTTC. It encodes CASSQTGQGGSEQYF.

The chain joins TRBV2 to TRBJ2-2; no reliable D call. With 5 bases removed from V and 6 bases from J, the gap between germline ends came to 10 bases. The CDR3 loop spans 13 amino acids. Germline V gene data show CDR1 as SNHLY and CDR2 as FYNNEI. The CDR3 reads CASSWARPGELFF. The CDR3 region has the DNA TGTGCCAGCAGTTGGGCCCGGCCCGGGGAGCTGTTTTTT. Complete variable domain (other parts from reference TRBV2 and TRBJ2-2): EPEVTQTPSHQVTQMGQEVILRCVPISNHLYFYWYRQILGQKVEFLVSFYNNEISEKSEIFDDQFSVERPDGSNFTLKIRSTKLEDSAMYFCASSWARPGELFFGEGSRLTVL.

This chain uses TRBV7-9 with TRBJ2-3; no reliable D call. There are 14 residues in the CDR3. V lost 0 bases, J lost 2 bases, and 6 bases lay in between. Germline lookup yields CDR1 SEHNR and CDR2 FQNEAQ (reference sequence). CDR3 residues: CASSLAVITDTQYF. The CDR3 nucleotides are TGTGCCAGCAGCTTAGCAGTGATCACAGATACGCAGTATTTT.

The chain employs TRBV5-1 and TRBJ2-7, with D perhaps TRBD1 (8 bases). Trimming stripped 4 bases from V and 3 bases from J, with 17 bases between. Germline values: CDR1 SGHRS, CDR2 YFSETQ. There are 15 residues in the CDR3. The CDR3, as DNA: TGCGCCAGCAGCCAAGGACAGGGAGGGCACTACGAGCAGTACTTC. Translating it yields CASSQGQGGHYEQYF.

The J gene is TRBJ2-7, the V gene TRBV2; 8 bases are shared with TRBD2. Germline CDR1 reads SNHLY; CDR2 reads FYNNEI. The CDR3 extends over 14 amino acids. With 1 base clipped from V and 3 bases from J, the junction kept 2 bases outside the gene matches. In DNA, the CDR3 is TGTGCCAGCAGTGAAGAGGGGACTAGCTACGAGCAGTACTTC. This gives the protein CASSEEGTSYEQYF. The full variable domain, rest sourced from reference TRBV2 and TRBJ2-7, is EPEVTQTPSHQVTQMGQEVILRCVPISNHLYFYWYRQILGQKVEFLVSFYNNEISEKSEIFDDQFSVERPDGSNFTLKIRSTKLEDSAMYFCASSEEGTSYEQYFGPGTRLTVT.

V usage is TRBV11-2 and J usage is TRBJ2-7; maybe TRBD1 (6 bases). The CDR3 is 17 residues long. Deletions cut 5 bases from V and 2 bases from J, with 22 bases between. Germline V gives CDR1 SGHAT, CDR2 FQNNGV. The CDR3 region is CASSLTAVRDKPYEQYF. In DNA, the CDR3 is TGTGCCAGCAGCCTAACGGCGGTGAGGGACAAACCCTACGAGCAGTACTTC.

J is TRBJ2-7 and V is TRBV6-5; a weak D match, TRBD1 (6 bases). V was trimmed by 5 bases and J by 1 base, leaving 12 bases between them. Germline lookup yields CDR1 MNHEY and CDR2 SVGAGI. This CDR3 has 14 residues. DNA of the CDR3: TGTGCCAGCAGTCCAACAGGGCTTTCCTACGAGCAGTACTTC. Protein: CASSPTGLSYEQYF.

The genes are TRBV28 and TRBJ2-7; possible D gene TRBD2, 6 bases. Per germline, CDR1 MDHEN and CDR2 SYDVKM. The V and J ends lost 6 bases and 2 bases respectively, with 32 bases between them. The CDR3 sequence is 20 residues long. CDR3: CASSNIMERLVGIRPYEQYF. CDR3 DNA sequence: TGTGCCAGCAGCAACATAATGGAGAGACTAGTTGGTATCCGACCCTACGAGCAGTACTTC. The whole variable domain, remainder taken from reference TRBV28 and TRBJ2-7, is DVKVTQSSRYLVKRTGEKVFLECVQDMDHENMFWYRQDPGLGLRLIYFSYDVKMKEKGDIPEGYSVSREKKERFSLILESASTNQTSMYLCASSNIMERLVGIRPYEQYFGPGTRLTVT.

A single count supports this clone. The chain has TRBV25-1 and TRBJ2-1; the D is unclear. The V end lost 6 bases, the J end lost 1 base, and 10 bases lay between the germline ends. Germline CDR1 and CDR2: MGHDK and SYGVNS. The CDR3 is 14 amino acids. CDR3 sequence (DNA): TGTGCCAGCAGAATTGGGCAGTCCTACAATGAGCAGTTCTTC. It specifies CASRIGQSYNEQFF.

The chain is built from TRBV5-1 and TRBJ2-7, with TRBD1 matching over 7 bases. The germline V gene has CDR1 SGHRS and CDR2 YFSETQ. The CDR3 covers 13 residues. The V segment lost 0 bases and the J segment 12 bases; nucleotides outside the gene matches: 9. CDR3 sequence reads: CASSLGQGQHVYF. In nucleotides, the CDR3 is TGCGCCAGCAGCTTGGGACAGGGTCAGCACGTGTACTTC.

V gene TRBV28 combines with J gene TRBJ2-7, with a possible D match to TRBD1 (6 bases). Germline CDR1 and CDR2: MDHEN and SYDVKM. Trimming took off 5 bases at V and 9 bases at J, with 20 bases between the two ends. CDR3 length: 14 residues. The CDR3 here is CASSPHHMGAWQYF. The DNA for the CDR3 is TGTGCCAGCAGTCCCCACCACATGGGGGCGTGGCAGTACTTC.

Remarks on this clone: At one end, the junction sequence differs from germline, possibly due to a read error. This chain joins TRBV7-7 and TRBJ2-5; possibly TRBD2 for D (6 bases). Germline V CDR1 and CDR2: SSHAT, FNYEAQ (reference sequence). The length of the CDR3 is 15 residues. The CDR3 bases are TGTGCTAGCAGCTCATTCCCGGGAGAATTGGAGACCCAGTACTTC. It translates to CASSSFPGELETQYF.

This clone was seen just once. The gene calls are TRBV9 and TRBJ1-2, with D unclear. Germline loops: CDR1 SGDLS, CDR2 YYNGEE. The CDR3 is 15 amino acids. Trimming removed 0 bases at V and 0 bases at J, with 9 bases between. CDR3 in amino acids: CASSVVAGTNYGYTF. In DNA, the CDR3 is TGTGCCAGCAGCGTAGTCGCGGGTACTAACTATGGCTACACCTTC. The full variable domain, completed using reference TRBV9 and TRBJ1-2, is DSGVTQTPKHLITATGQRVTLRCSPRSGDLSVYWYQQSLDQGLQFLIQYYNGEERAKGNILERFSAQQFPDLHSELNLSSLELGDSALYFCASSVVAGTNYGYTFGSGTRLTVV.

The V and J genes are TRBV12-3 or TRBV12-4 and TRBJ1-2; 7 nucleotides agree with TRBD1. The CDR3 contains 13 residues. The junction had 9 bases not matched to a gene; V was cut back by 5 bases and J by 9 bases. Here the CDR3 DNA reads TGTGCCAGCAGTCACTATTCGGACAGGAGCTACACCTTC. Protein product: CASSHYSDRSYTF.

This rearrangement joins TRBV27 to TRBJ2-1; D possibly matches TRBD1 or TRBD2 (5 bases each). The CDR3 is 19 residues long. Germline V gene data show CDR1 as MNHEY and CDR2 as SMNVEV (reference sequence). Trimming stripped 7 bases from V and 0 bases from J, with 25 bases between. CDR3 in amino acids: CASTLYGVRDPRSYNEQFF. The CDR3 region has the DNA TGTGCCAGCACTCTATATGGGGTTCGGGACCCCCGCTCCTACAATGAGCAGTTCTTC.

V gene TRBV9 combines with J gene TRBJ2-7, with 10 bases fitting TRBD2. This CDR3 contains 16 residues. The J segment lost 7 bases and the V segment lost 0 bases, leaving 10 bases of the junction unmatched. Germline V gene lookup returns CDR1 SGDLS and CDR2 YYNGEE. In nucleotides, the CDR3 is TGTGCCAGCAGCGTAGGTTCGAGCGGGAGGGTAGGTGAGCAGTACTTC. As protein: CASSVGSSGRVGEQYF.

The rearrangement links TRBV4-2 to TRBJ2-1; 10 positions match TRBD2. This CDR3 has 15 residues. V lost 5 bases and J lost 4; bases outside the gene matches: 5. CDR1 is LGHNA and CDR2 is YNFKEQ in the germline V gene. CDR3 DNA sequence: TGTGCCAGCAGCAGACTAGCGGGTGAATACAATGAGCAGTTCTTC. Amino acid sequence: CASSRLAGEYNEQFF.

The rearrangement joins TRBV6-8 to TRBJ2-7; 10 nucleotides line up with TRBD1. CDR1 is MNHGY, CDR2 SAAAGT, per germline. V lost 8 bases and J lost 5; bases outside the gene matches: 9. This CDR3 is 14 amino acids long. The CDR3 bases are TGTGCCAGCCTCCGGGACAGGGGCTGCCACGAGCAGTACTTC. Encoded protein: CASLRDRGCHEQYF.